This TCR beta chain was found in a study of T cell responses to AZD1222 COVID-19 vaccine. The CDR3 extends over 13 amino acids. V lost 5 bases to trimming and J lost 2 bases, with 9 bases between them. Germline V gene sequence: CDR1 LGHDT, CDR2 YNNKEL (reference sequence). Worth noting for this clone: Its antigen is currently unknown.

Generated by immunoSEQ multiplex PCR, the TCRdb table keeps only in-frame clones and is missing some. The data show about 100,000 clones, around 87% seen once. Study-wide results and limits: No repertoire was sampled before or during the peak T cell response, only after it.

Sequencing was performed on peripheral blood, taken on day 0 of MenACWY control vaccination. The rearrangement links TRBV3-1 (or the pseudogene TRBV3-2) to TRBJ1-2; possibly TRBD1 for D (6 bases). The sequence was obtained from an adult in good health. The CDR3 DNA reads TGTGCCAGCAGCAGGACAGCGAACTATGGCTACACCTTC. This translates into CASSRTANYGYTF.